The present T cell receptor (beta chain) was sequenced within a study of T cell responses to AZD1222 COVID-19 vaccine. Per germline, CDR1 LGHDT and CDR2 YNNKEL (reference sequence). The trim removed 1 base at V and 8 bases at J, leaving 5 bases unmatched. The CDR3 contains 14 residues. This table comes from immunoSEQ multiplex PCR, and its TCRdb copy is limited to in-frame clones, with some not included. Seen here are some 180,000 clones, approximately 94% observed once, and the top ten hold less than 4%. The chain joins TRBV3-1 (or the pseudogene TRBV3-2) to TRBJ1-1; TRBD1 agrees at 9 bases. This sequence was found in an adult who received the MenACWY meningococcal vaccine as a control. This specimen consisted of peripheral blood, obtained 28 days after the second dose of the MenACWY control vaccine. CDR3 protein: CASSQVTGGVEAFF. CDR3 DNA: TGTGCCAGCAGCCAAGTCACAGGGGGCGTCGAAGCTTTCTTT.